This T cell receptor beta chain was obtained from a study of CD8 T cells in Susac syndrome. The T cells that were sequenced for TCR beta were CD8+ and CD4+ cells from blood. This clonotype was seen once. Random hexamers primed reverse transcription of about 0.5 to 1 ug RNA. MiXCR, run by TCRdb on the immunoSEQ multiplex PCR reads, gives a single entry per CDR3 protein. The data contain 170,000 or so distinct CDR3 sequences, roughly 94% of them singletons. This CDR3 has 15 residues. The germline CDR1 and CDR2 sequences are SEHNR and FQNEAQ (reference sequence). V was clipped by 2 bases and J by 5 bases, with 13 bases between them.

Sequenced material: CD4+ T cells from PBMCs. The receptor was derived from a human donor with Susac syndrome. This sequence joins TRBV7-9 and TRBJ2-1; perhaps TRBD2 as D (6 bases). This CDR3 is CASSLRGSGDNEQFF. The CDR3 DNA is TGTGCCAGCAGCTTACGGGGGAGTGGCGACAATGAGCAGTTCTTC. Filled out from reference TRBV7-9 and TRBJ2-1, the complete variable domain reads DTGVSQNPRHKITKRGQNVTFRCDPISEHNRLYWYRQTLGQGPEFLTYFQNEAQLEKSRLLSDRFSAERPKGSFSTLEIQRTEQGDSAMYLCASSLRGSGDNEQFFGPGTRLTVL.